The next 17 T cell receptor beta chains were all read from a single sample in a study of shared clonotypes between healthy human individuals. Sequencing used immunoSEQ multiplex PCR; TCRdb keeps in-frame clones, though not all of them. The sample contains roughly 1,800,000 clones, about 94% of which appear only once. Naivety among CD8 cells was defined by CD45RO negativity and positive CCR7 selection, thereby excluding terminally differentiated effector memory CD45RA+ cells. Sequenced material: naive CD8+ T cells sorted from blood. All receptors derive from a man between 18 and 35 years old in good health.

V usage is TRBV6-5 and J usage is TRBJ2-2, with 8 bases aligning to TRBD1. V was clipped by 4 bases and J by 7 bases; unmatched bases: 2. The CDR3 totals 13 residues. Germline V gene lookup returns CDR1 MNHEY and CDR2 SVGAGI. The CDR3 nucleotides read TGTGCCAGCAGTTCAGGGGGCCTCGGGGAGCTGTTTTTT. Its protein product is CASSSGGLGELFF.

The rearrangement joins TRBV7-8 to TRBJ2-7; D not certain. V lost 0 bases and J lost 0, with 9 bases in between. Germline lookup yields CDR1 SGHVS and CDR2 FQNEAQ. The CDR3 length is 15 residues. The CDR3 reads CASSLALDGSYEQYF. DNA of the CDR3: TGTGCCAGCAGCTTAGCGCTGGACGGCTCCTACGAGCAGTACTTC.

The chain employs TRBV20-1 and TRBJ2-7; D is unclear. The CDR3 sequence is 11 residues long. CDR1 and CDR2 from the germline V gene are DFQATT and SNEGSKA (reference sequence). Trimming removed 5 bases at V and 7 bases at J, with 12 bases between. In nucleotides, the CDR3 is TGCAGTGCTCCGAAGATCGGGGAGCAGTACTTC. Protein product: CSAPKIGEQYF.

This clone was seen a single time. Other DNA sequences in the sample encode the same CDR3. The V gene is TRBV30, the J gene TRBJ2-7, with D unclear. This CDR3 comprises 12 residues. V lost 0 bases, J lost 3 bases, and 6 bases lay in between. Germline lookup yields CDR1 GTSNPN and CDR2 SVGIG (reference sequence). The DNA for the CDR3 is TGTGCCTGGAGTGTGGGCAGCTACGAGCAGTACTTC. Protein sequence: CAWSVGSYEQYF.

A remark on this clone: Relative to the germline gene, one junction end is altered; a read error may explain this. The rearrangement joins TRBV27 to TRBJ1-5; D may be TRBD1 (5 bases). The V gene's germline CDR1 is MNHEY and CDR2 SMNVEV (reference sequence). The CDR3 is made up of 14 amino acids. For the CDR3, the DNA is TGTGCCAGCAGTATATCGGGACTTAATCAGCCCCAGCATTTT. Residues: CASSISGLNQPQHF.

The V call is TRBV14, the J call TRBJ2-7, with 8 nucleotides matching TRBD1. V gave up 8 bases and J gave up 3 bases; unmatched junction bases: 24. CDR3 size: 19 residues. Germline values: CDR1 SGHDN, CDR2 FVKESK. The CDR3 DNA sequence: TGTGCCAGCTCAGGCACCAACCTAATTTCAGGGGGCTTCTTCTACGAGCAGTACTTC. Protein sequence: CASSGTNLISGGFFYEQYF.

Points on this clone: The CDR3 ends on some other residue instead of the conserved phenylalanine or tryptophan, so this is likely a read error. No DNA is shown, since the ends of the CDR3 on it are uncertain; the CDR3 is the one TCRdb lists. The chain has TRBV5-4 and TRBJ1-1; the DNA was not compared with TRBD1, the D call given in the table. The CDR3 is 12 amino acids long, termini counted. Germline CDR1 is SGHNT and CDR2 is YYREEE (reference sequence). The CDR3 region is CASSAHVGVGTV.

Worth noting for this clone: Within the sample, other DNA sequences also encode this same CDR3. This chain joins TRBV5-6 and TRBJ2-5; D is uncertain. CDR1 and CDR2 (germline): SGHDT, YYEEEE. CDR3 length: 13 residues. V was cut by 4 bases and J by 0 bases, with 7 bases left in between. CDR3 sequence: CASSLTDQETQYF. CDR3 bases: TGTGCCAGCAGCCTGACGGACCAAGAGACCCAGTACTTC.

V is TRBV27 and J is TRBJ1-3; D is possibly TRBD1 (6 bases). Germline CDR1 and CDR2: MNHEY and SMNVEV (reference sequence). This CDR3 spans 14 amino acids. With 6 bases removed from V and 4 bases from J, the gap between germline ends came to 13 bases. CDR3: CASSLGHGGNTIYF. CDR3 coding DNA: TGTGCCAGCAGCCTGGGACACGGCGGAAACACCATATATTTT.

The chain carries TRBV4-1 and TRBJ1-1; D may be TRBD1 (6 bases). The CDR3 contains 15 residues. Looked up from germline, CDR1 is MGHRA and CDR2 is YSYEKL. V lost 6 bases and J 3 bases, leaving 17 bases between the germline ends. CDR3 residues: CASRETQGPDTEAFF. CDR3 in DNA: TGCGCCAGCAGAGAGACACAGGGACCTGACACTGAAGCTTTCTTT.

CDR3 residues: CASSLQGAGVYNEQFF. In DNA form, the CDR3 reads TGTGCCAGCAGTTTACAGGGGGCAGGGGTTTACAATGAGCAGTTCTTC. This chain uses TRBV27 with TRBJ2-1; TRBD1 aligns across 8 bases. Unmatched junction bases numbered 7, after V lost 2 bases and J lost 4 bases. There are 16 residues in the CDR3. From germline, CDR1 is MNHEY and CDR2 SMNVEV (reference sequence).

The chain has TRBV5-1 and TRBJ2-7, with a possible D match to TRBD2 (5 bases). Per the germline V gene, CDR1 is SGHRS and CDR2 is YFSETQ. Trimming pared 0 bases from V and 4 bases from J, leaving 14 bases between. The CDR3 contains 15 residues. In nucleotides, the CDR3 is TGCGCCAGCAGCTTGGCCGGGAACTTTAATTACGAGCAGTACTTC. This translates into CASSLAGNFNYEQYF.

The rearrangement links TRBV10-3 to TRBJ2-7; D gene uncertain. The CDR3 is made up of 12 amino acids. Germline lookup yields CDR1 ENHRY and CDR2 SYGVKD. Deletions cut 6 bases from V and 5 bases from J, with 11 bases between. The DNA of the CDR3 is TGTGCCATCAGCCCCACGAGCAACGAGCAGTACTTC. As protein: CAISPTSNEQYF.

The chain has TRBV5-1 and TRBJ2-5, with 11 nucleotides matching TRBD2. The J segment lost 2 bases and the V segment lost 4 bases, leaving 16 bases of the junction unmatched. The CDR3 sequence is 19 residues long. Germline CDR1 SGHRS, CDR2 YFSETQ. The chain's CDR3 is CASSRTLAGGPIPQETQYF. The CDR3 bases are TGCGCCAGCAGCAGGACGTTAGCGGGAGGGCCAATACCACAAGAGACCCAGTACTTC.

The chain uses TRBV5-6 and TRBJ2-7; 8 bases are a match to TRBD1. There are 13 residues in the CDR3. Germline trimming cut 0 bases from V and 6 bases from J; bases unmatched to any gene: 2. The germline V gene encodes CDR1 SGHDT and CDR2 YYEEEE. For the CDR3, the DNA is TGTGCCAGCAGCTTGGGACAGGGGTTCGAGCAGTACTTC. This translates into CASSLGQGFEQYF.

V gene TRBV19 combines with J gene TRBJ2-7, with D perhaps being TRBD1 or TRBD2 (5 bases each). There are 13 residues in the CDR3. V was cut by 6 bases and J by 5 bases, with 14 bases left in between. The germline V gene has CDR1 LNHDA and CDR2 SQIVND (reference sequence). The CDR3 DNA reads TGTGCCAGTAGAGACTCCGGGACCAACGAGCAGTACTTC. It is translated as CASRDSGTNEQYF.

V usage is TRBV15 and J usage is TRBJ2-1; D gene unclear. CDR1 is LNHNV and CDR2 is YYDKDF in the germline V gene (reference sequence). V lost 2 bases and J lost 5, with 7 bases in between. This CDR3 region has 13 residues. CDR3 region: CATSRINNNEQFF. The CDR3 bases are TGTGCCACCAGCAGAATAAACAACAATGAGCAGTTCTTC.